Below, 6 T cell receptor beta chains from the same sample are listed, as sequenced in a study of technical replicates of blood from a handful of donors. Produced via immunoSEQ multiplex PCR; TCRdb's table is partial and in-frame only. Of 50,000 to 70,000 clones listed, about 94% are singletons. Sequencing input: PBMCs. Receptors originate from a human donor in good health. Some clones in this sample may be carry-over from other donors' samples.

This rearrangement joins TRBV7-9 to TRBJ2-2; D is unclear. Germline V gene sequence: CDR1 SEHNR, CDR2 FQNEAQ (reference sequence). CDR3 size: 15 residues. The ends were cut back, 6 bases at V and 1 base at J, with 12 bases in the middle. The CDR3: CASSIDNRNTGELFF. CDR3 DNA sequence: TGTGCCAGCAGTATAGATAACAGGAACACCGGGGAGCTGTTTTTT.

The J gene is TRBJ1-6, the V gene TRBV19, with D maybe TRBD1 (6 bases). This CDR3 is built from 17 residues. Germline assignment: CDR1 LNHDA and CDR2 SQIVND (reference sequence). Trimming cost V 0 bases and J 6 bases, with 15 bases left between them. CDR3 in amino acids: CASSIDPSGRGNSPLHF. CDR3 coding DNA: TGTGCCAGTAGTATAGATCCCAGCGGCAGGGGTAATTCACCCCTCCACTTT.

The chain uses TRBV2 and TRBJ2-2; TRBD1 agrees at 9 bases. With 10 bases clipped from V and 6 bases from J, the junction kept 9 bases outside the gene matches. The CDR3 runs to 14 residues. Germline V gene data show CDR1 as SNHLY and CDR2 as FYNNEI. The CDR3 DNA is TGTGCCACCATGGGACAGGGAGTGGCCGGGGAGCTGTTTTTT. Protein sequence: CATMGQGVAGELFF.

This clone is categorized as medium-sized (0.01 to 0.1%). CDR3 sequence reads: CASSPRQGEAFF. CDR3 bases: TGTGCCAGCTCACCACGGCAGGGAGAAGCTTTCTTT. V gene TRBV18 combines with J gene TRBJ1-1; D perhaps matches TRBD1 (5 bases). V was cut by 1 base and J by 8 bases, with 8 bases left in between. The germline CDR1 and CDR2 sequences are KGHSH and LQKENI. The CDR3 runs to 12 residues. The variable domain in full, completed from reference TRBV18 and TRBJ1-1, reads NAGVMQNPRHLVRRRGQEARLRCSPMKGHSHVYWYRQLPEEGLKFMVYLQKENIIDESGMPKERFSAEFPKEGPSILRIQQVVRGDSAAYFCASSPRQGEAFFGQGTRLTVV.

The chain carries TRBV7-9 and TRBJ2-3; a possible D gene is TRBD2 (7 bases). The CDR3 consists of 16 residues. The germline V gene has CDR1 SEHNR and CDR2 FQNEAQ (reference sequence). V lost 0 bases and J lost 2, with 12 bases in between. The CDR3 bases are TGTGCCAGCAGCTTAGCCGAGGGGGGGGACACAGATACGCAGTATTTT. This gives the protein CASSLAEGGDTDTQYF.

The rearrangement uses TRBV7-8 and TRBJ2-2, with 7 nucleotides matching TRBD1. After removal of 4 bases from V and 1 base from J, the junction contained 9 bases not matched to a gene. Germline V CDR1 and CDR2: SGHVS, FQNEAQ. The length of the CDR3 is 17 residues. CDR3 bases: TGTGCCAGCAGCTCCGACAGGGCTATACTGAACACCGGGGAGCTGTTTTTT. Its protein product is CASSSDRAILNTGELFF.